Shown below are 30 T cell receptor beta chains from a single sample sequenced in a study of T cell repertoires and HLA-DP antigens. The method was immunoSEQ multiplex PCR; TCRdb's version includes in-frame clones alone and lacks a portion of them. The sample lists about 120,000 clones, 80% to 95% occurring once. Their antigens remain unidentified. The specimen was CD4+ T cells from PBMCs. These receptor sequences come from a woman aged 18-29 years in good health and CMV-seronegative.

The chain couples TRBV28 to TRBJ2-7, with TRBD2 matching over 13 bases. The junction had 12 bases not matched to a gene; V was cut back by 9 bases and J by 7 bases. CDR1 is MDHEN, CDR2 SYDVKM, per germline. This CDR3 is 15 amino acids long. The CDR3 bases are TGTGCCAGTGGAGGGACTAGCGGGATGTCCGGGGAGCAGTACTTC. It translates to CASGGTSGMSGEQYF.

DNA of the CDR3: TGTGCCAGCAGCTTAGTAAGGGCGACACGAGATTATAATTCACCCCTCCACTTT. Translating gives CASSLVRATRDYNSPLHF. The chain uses TRBV11-2 and TRBJ1-6; D is undetermined. Deletions cut 1 base from V and 4 bases from J, with 17 bases between. This CDR3 is built from 18 residues. CDR1 and CDR2 from the germline V gene are SGHAT and FQNNGV.

This clone appeared a single time. Distinct nucleotide sequences in the sample also encode this CDR3. V is TRBV18 and J is TRBJ2-5; D call uncertain. This CDR3 has 13 residues. V was cut by 3 bases and J by 2 bases, with 7 bases left in between. Germline V lookup: CDR1 KGHSH, CDR2 LQKENI. The CDR3, as DNA: TGTGCCAGCTCACCTCGGTCGCAAGAGACCCAGTACTTC. It yields the protein CASSPRSQETQYF.

V and J are TRBV7-2 and TRBJ2-1; no reliable D call. The V gene lost 0 bases and the J gene lost 10 bases, with 10 bases spanning the gap. Germline V gene data show CDR1 as SGHTA and CDR2 as FQGNSA. The CDR3 is made up of 13 amino acids. The CDR3 region is CASSLAVAGEQFF. The CDR3 DNA sequence: TGTGCCAGCAGCTTAGCGGTAGCTGGGGAGCAGTTCTTC.

The V and J genes are TRBV12-5 and TRBJ2-2; 13 nucleotides line up with TRBD2. J lost 4 bases, V lost 1 base, and 3 bases had no gene match. This CDR3 spans 17 amino acids. Germline CDR1 and CDR2: LGHNT and FRNRAP. CDR3 sequence reads: CASGLDGLAGATGELFF. The CDR3 DNA sequence: TGTGCTAGTGGTTTGGATGGACTAGCGGGGGCCACCGGGGAGCTGTTTTTT.

CDR3 residues: CASSLGQGGQPQHF. Written as DNA, the CDR3 is TGTGCCAGCTCACTCGGACAGGGGGGTCAGCCCCAGCATTTT. The chain joins TRBV18 to TRBJ1-5; 10 bases are shared with TRBD1. The germline CDR1 and CDR2 sequences are KGHSH and LQKENI. Trimming removed 4 bases from V and 6 bases from J; junction bases left unmatched: 3. This CDR3 spans 14 amino acids.

The chain carries TRBV20-1 and TRBJ1-5; D not certain. Germline V lookup: CDR1 DFQATT, CDR2 SNEGSKA (reference sequence). CDR3 length: 11 amino acids. V lost 3 bases, J lost 9 bases, and 9 bases lay in between. The CDR3 loop reads CSASGSGPQHF. CDR3 bases: TGCAGTGCTAGTGGGTCGGGGCCCCAGCATTTT.

The chain has TRBV6-5 and TRBJ2-7, with 9 bases aligning to TRBD1. Germline loops: CDR1 MNHEY, CDR2 SVGAGI. The length of the CDR3 is 14 residues. Losses at the gene ends were 5 bases for V and 3 bases for J; bases not matched to a gene: 5. The CDR3, as DNA: TGTGCCAGCAGTCCGGGACAGGGAATCTACGAGCAGTACTTC. Protein product: CASSPGQGIYEQYF.

The rearrangement uses TRBV7-2 and TRBJ1-1; possibly TRBD1 for D (5 bases). V lost 1 base to trimming and J lost 3 bases, with 6 bases between them. Germline CDR1 and CDR2: SGHTA and FQGNSA. CDR3 length: 13 residues. As DNA, the CDR3 is TGTGCCAGCAGCTTAGTCAGGGACACTGAAGCTTTCTTT. As protein: CASSLVRDTEAFF.

The rearrangement uses TRBV2 and TRBJ2-3; 7 nucleotides match TRBD2. Germline CDR1 is SNHLY and CDR2 is FYNNEI. V was pared by 5 bases and J by 5 bases, with 4 bases of the junction left unmatched. The CDR3 length is 13 residues. The chain's CDR3 is CASSQPSGDTQYF. The CDR3 DNA reads as TGTGCCAGCAGTCAGCCTAGCGGAGATACGCAGTATTTT.

The chain joins TRBV9 to TRBJ1-3; 9 bases are shared with TRBD1. The junction had 8 bases not matched to a gene; V was cut back by 4 bases and J by 0 bases. The CDR3 spans 17 residues. The V gene's germline CDR1 is SGDLS and CDR2 YYNGEE. The CDR3 DNA is TGTGCCAGCAGCTTGACAGGGGGTACAATCTCTGGAAACACCATATATTTT. This codes for CASSLTGGTISGNTIYF.

The V gene is TRBV19, the J gene TRBJ2-3, with D possibly matching TRBD1 (6 bases). V lost 1 base to trimming and J lost 1 base, with 12 bases between them. CDR1 LNHDA and CDR2 SQIVND come from the germline V gene (reference sequence). This CDR3 region has 16 residues. In DNA, the CDR3 is TGTGCCAGTAGTATAGTAGGCAGGGGAGGCACAGATACGCAGTATTTT. Amino acids: CASSIVGRGGTDTQYF.

The CDR3 bases are TGTGCCAGCATCGGGACAGGGAGCTACGAGCAGTACTTC. Protein sequence: CASIGTGSYEQYF. The V call is TRBV7-9, the J call TRBJ2-7; TRBD1 matches 9 bases. CDR1 SEHNR and CDR2 FQNEAQ come from the germline V gene (reference sequence). The CDR3 runs to 13 residues. V gave up 7 bases and J gave up 3 bases; unmatched junction bases: 4.

The V gene is TRBV6-5, the J gene TRBJ1-2, with 11 bases fitting TRBD1. V was clipped by 4 bases and J by 4 bases; unmatched bases: 5. Germline CDR1 and CDR2: MNHEY and SVGAGI. This CDR3 region has 15 residues. The CDR3 here is CASSSTGQGGYGYTF. The CDR3 region has the DNA TGTGCCAGCAGTTCCACGGGACAGGGGGGCTATGGCTACACCTTC.

The chain joins TRBV7-6 to TRBJ2-7; the D gene is possibly TRBD1 (6 bases). V lost 1 base, J lost 3 bases, and 7 bases lay in between. This CDR3 spans 13 amino acids. Germline V gene sequence: CDR1 SGHVS, CDR2 FNYEAQ. The CDR3 sequence: CASSLGQVYEQYF. The CDR3 coding sequence is TGTGCCAGCAGCTTAGGACAGGTCTACGAGCAGTACTTC.

V usage is TRBV7-9 and J usage is TRBJ1-4, with TRBD1 identical over 8 bases. The CDR3 sequence is 15 residues long. The germline gives CDR1 SEHNR, CDR2 FQNEAQ (reference sequence). V shed 7 bases and J 7 bases; nucleotides not matched to a gene: 11. The CDR3 region is CASTPPRTGGEKLFF. In nucleotides, the CDR3 is TGTGCCAGCACCCCGCCCCGAACAGGGGGTGAAAAACTGTTTTTT.

This clone was picked up one time. The CDR3 DNA reads as TGTGCCAGCAGCTTAACTCGAGGAAGTGAGCAGTTCTTC. Its translation: CASSLTRGSEQFF. The chain is built from TRBV7-3 and TRBJ2-1; D not resolved. Trimming stripped 0 bases from V and 9 bases from J, with 9 bases between. Germline V CDR1 and CDR2: SGHTA, FQGTGA. The CDR3 length is 13 residues.

This clone was detected only once. The rearrangement uses TRBV10-3 and TRBJ2-1; TRBD1 aligns across 8 bases. The V gene's germline CDR1 is ENHRY and CDR2 SYGVKD. This CDR3 region has 16 residues. The junction had 6 bases not matched to a gene; V was cut back by 5 bases and J by 0 bases. The CDR3 region is CAISSRTGSSYNEQFF. For the CDR3, the DNA is TGTGCCATCAGTTCGAGGACAGGGAGCTCCTACAATGAGCAGTTCTTC.

As DNA, the CDR3 is TGTGCCAGCAGTTTTCGGCAGGGGGGGAGAAACGAGCAGTACGTC. Its translation: CASSFRQGGRNEQYV. This chain connects TRBV27 to TRBJ2-7; D may correspond to TRBD1 or TRBD2 (7 bases each). V was shortened by 3 bases and J by 5 bases, with 17 bases between the two germline ends. CDR1 and CDR2 (germline): MNHEY, SMNVEV (reference sequence). This CDR3 spans 15 amino acids.

V usage is TRBV28 and J usage is TRBJ2-4; unclear D gene. This CDR3 comprises 14 residues. Looked up from germline, CDR1 is MDHEN and CDR2 is SYDVKM. Trimming pared 5 bases from V and 5 bases from J, leaving 13 bases between. The CDR3 nucleotides are TGTGCCAGCAGTAGGCCCAGCGCTGAAAACATTCAGTACTTC. Its translation: CASSRPSAENIQYF.

The chain is built from TRBV7-8 and TRBJ2-3; TRBD2 might be the D (5 bases). In germline, CDR1 is SGHVS, CDR2 FQNEAQ. The CDR3 consists of 13 residues. With 6 bases removed from V and 4 bases from J, the gap between germline ends came to 11 bases. CDR3 loop: CASRSSSSDTQYF. The CDR3 DNA reads TGTGCCAGCAGATCTAGCAGTTCAGATACGCAGTATTTT.

The genes are TRBV4-1 and TRBJ1-6; D is unclear. Germline CDR1 reads MGHRA; CDR2 reads YSYEKL. The CDR3 totals 15 residues. V was pared by 1 base and J by 6 bases, with 10 bases between. CDR3 sequence (DNA): TGCGCCAGCAGCCAAGTCGGCAGTTCTAATTCACCCCTCCACTTT. Protein: CASSQVGSSNSPLHF.

CDR3 coding DNA: TGTGCCAGCAGTGCCGCGGGGGCGTTAAAGGAGACCCAGTACTTC. Encoded protein: CASSAAGALKETQYF. This chain connects TRBV2 to TRBJ2-5, with a possible D match to TRBD2 (7 bases). Per the germline V gene, CDR1 is SNHLY and CDR2 is FYNNEI. The CDR3 sequence is 15 residues long. Trimming took off 4 bases at V and 5 bases at J, with 17 bases between the two ends.

This clone was observed a single time. V and J are TRBV6-1 and TRBJ1-5; D may be TRBD1 (6 bases). The CDR3 has 16 amino acids. Germline loops: CDR1 MNHNS, CDR2 SASEGT. V dropped 0 bases and J dropped 2 bases, with 11 bases sitting between them. CDR3 amino acids: CASSEALRTGNQPQHF. CDR3 bases: TGTGCCAGCAGTGAAGCGCTCAGGACAGGCAATCAGCCCCAGCATTTT.

The chain has TRBV6-4 and TRBJ1-3, with D perhaps matching TRBD1 (6 bases). Germline loops: CDR1 MRHNA, CDR2 SNTAGT. The CDR3 length is 15 residues. Trimming pared 4 bases from V and 2 bases from J, leaving 12 bases between. The CDR3 DNA reads as TGTGCCAGCAGTGCCCAACAGGGACCTGGAAACACCATATATTTT. It yields the protein CASSAQQGPGNTIYF.

The chain couples TRBV7-9 to TRBJ1-1; 9 nucleotides match TRBD1. The CDR3 contains 16 residues. V was clipped by 2 bases and J by 1 base; unmatched bases: 5. CDR1 and CDR2 (germline): SEHNR, FQNEAQ (reference sequence). CDR3 in amino acids: CASSLIQGQGNTEAFF. CDR3 nucleotide sequence: TGTGCCAGCAGCTTAATTCAGGGACAGGGGAACACTGAAGCTTTCTTT.

This chain links TRBV10-3 with TRBJ2-5; weak D call: TRBD2 (6 bases). Looked up from germline, CDR1 is ENHRY and CDR2 is SYGVKD. V was cut by 4 bases and J by 4 bases, with 16 bases left in between. The CDR3 covers 15 residues. CDR3 region: CAISGGDRASETQYF. The CDR3 DNA reads TGTGCCATCAGTGGGGGGGATAGGGCTTCAGAGACCCAGTACTTC.

There are a few counts of this clone. The chain is built from TRBV7-9 and TRBJ2-2; D is uncertain. V lost 10 bases, J lost 4 bases, and 7 bases lay in between. Germline CDR1 reads SEHNR; CDR2 reads FQNEAQ (reference sequence). The CDR3 runs 11 residues. The CDR3 DNA reads TGTGCCACCGAGAGCACCGGGGAGCTGTTTTTT. Amino acid sequence: CATESTGELFF.

The V and J genes are TRBV15 and TRBJ2-7, with a possible D match to TRBD2 (5 bases). CDR3 length: 17 residues. Trimming removed 0 bases from V and 6 bases from J, with 21 bases in between. The germline CDR1 and CDR2 sequences are LNHNV and YYDKDF (reference sequence). This CDR3 is CATSRDKKAGQLAEQYV. In nucleotides, the CDR3 is TGTGCCACCAGCAGAGATAAGAAGGCCGGGCAGCTAGCCGAGCAGTACGTC.

V is TRBV2 and J is TRBJ2-2; TRBD1 matches 8 bases. With 6 bases clipped from V and 3 bases from J, the junction kept 3 bases outside the gene matches. CDR3 size: 14 residues. The germline gives CDR1 SNHLY, CDR2 FYNNEI. The DNA for the CDR3 is TGTGCCAGCAGCGCACAGGGGGACACCGGGGAGCTGTTTTTT. Protein product: CASSAQGDTGELFF. The full variable domain, with the rest looked up from reference TRBV2 and TRBJ2-2, is EPEVTQTPSHQVTQMGQEVILRCVPISNHLYFYWYRQILGQKVEFLVSFYNNEISEKSEIFDDQFSVERPDGSNFTLKIRSTKLEDSAMYFCASSAQGDTGELFFGEGSRLTVL.